Presented here are 10 T cell receptor beta chains from one specimen sequenced in a study of early T cells in non-severe SARS-CoV-2 infection. One entry per CDR3 protein, called by TCRdb with MiXCR from the 5' RACE reads. The data show roughly 60,000 distinct CDR3 sequences, about 7.7% seen once. The sequenced material came from whole blood. Receptors originate from an adult who was a healthcare worker with PCR-confirmed SARS-CoV-2 infection or an uninfected control (not recorded which).

This clonotype was seen many times. The chain uses TRBV6-5 and TRBJ2-2; D may be TRBD2 (6 bases). Trimming removed 7 bases at V and 5 bases at J, with 17 bases between. Germline-derived CDR1 and CDR2 are MNHEY and SVGAGI. The CDR3 runs 15 residues. DNA of the CDR3: TGTGCCAGCACCCCCGGGGCGGAGGGAACCGGGGAGCTGTTTTTT. It translates to CASTPGAEGTGELFF.

Only a few counts were recorded for this clonotype. The V call is TRBV7-9, the J call TRBJ1-5, with TRBD1 as a possible D gene (6 bases). V was cut by 2 bases and J by 8 bases, with 13 bases left in between. The CDR3 is 14 amino acids. Germline assignment: CDR1 SEHNR and CDR2 FQNEAQ (reference sequence). DNA for the CDR3: TGTGCCAGCAGCTTACAGGGGACGCAGGAGCCCCAGCATTTT. Its protein is CASSLQGTQEPQHF. Looking up the rest from reference TRBV7-9 and TRBJ1-5 gives the full variable domain: DTGVSQNPRHKITKRGQNVTFRCDPISEHNRLYWYRQTLGQGPEFLTYFQNEAQLEKSRLLSDRFSAERPKGSFSTLEIQRTEQGDSAMYLCASSLQGTQEPQHFGDGTRLSIL.

This clonotype was observed a handful of times. V is TRBV4-1 and J is TRBJ2-7, with D tentatively TRBD2 (6 bases). In germline, CDR1 is MGHRA, CDR2 YSYEKL. V was shortened by 0 bases and J by 2 bases, with 14 bases between the two germline ends. This CDR3 has 16 amino acids. CDR3 sequence reads: CASSQDPSSATYEQYF. CDR3 coding DNA: TGCGCCAGCAGCCAAGATCCCTCTAGCGCGACCTACGAGCAGTACTTC.

This chain links TRBV18 with TRBJ1-4; TRBD1 aligns across 7 bases. CDR3 length: 15 residues. Germline values: CDR1 KGHSH, CDR2 LQKENI. J lost 8 bases, V lost 3 bases, and 9 bases had no gene match. The CDR3 region is CASSPPSTGNEKLFF. CDR3 nucleotide sequence: TGTGCCAGCTCACCTCCATCGACAGGGAACGAAAAACTGTTTTTT.

This chain links TRBV5-1 with TRBJ2-3, with 10 nucleotides matching TRBD2. Germline V CDR1 and CDR2: SGHRS, YFSETQ. This CDR3 comprises 17 residues. The V gene end was trimmed by 1 base and the J gene end by 1 base; junction bases not matched to a gene: 6. This chain's CDR3 is CASSLRASGSGTDTQYF. The CDR3 DNA reads as TGCGCCAGCAGCTTGAGGGCTAGCGGGAGCGGCACAGATACGCAGTATTTT.

The sample holds many counts of this clonotype. Here the CDR3 reads CSVVEGAEYEQYF. The CDR3 DNA sequence: TGCAGCGTGGTAGAAGGGGCGGAATACGAGCAGTACTTC. This chain links TRBV29-1 with TRBJ2-7, with D maybe TRBD1 (5 bases). V was clipped by 6 bases and J by 4 bases, with 16 bases between them. The germline gives CDR1 SQVTM, CDR2 ANQGSEA. This CDR3 region has 13 residues.

This clonotype was counted a few times. The chain carries TRBV7-7 and TRBJ1-1; D not resolved. Germline V CDR1 and CDR2: SSHAT, FNYEAQ (reference sequence). V was trimmed by 3 bases and J by 10 bases, leaving 12 bases between them. The CDR3 spans 12 residues. The CDR3 is CASSFPSAGAFF. The CDR3, as DNA: TGTGCCAGCAGCTTCCCCTCGGCGGGAGCTTTCTTT.

V usage is TRBV7-9 and J usage is TRBJ2-7; D gene unclear. V was cut by 1 base and J by 3 bases, with 7 bases left in between. The CDR3 length is 13 residues. Looked up from germline, CDR1 is SEHNR and CDR2 is FQNEAQ (reference sequence). The CDR3 nucleotides are TGTGCCAGCAGCTTAGTGGGGAACTACGAGCAGTACTTC. Translating it yields CASSLVGNYEQYF.

This clonotype was seen ten or more times. This sequence joins TRBV7-2 and TRBJ2-1; 9 bases match TRBD2. CDR1 is SGHTA and CDR2 is FQGNSA in the germline V gene. J lost 8 bases, V lost 4 bases, and 12 bases had no gene match. This CDR3 contains 16 residues. The CDR3 DNA reads TGTGCCAGCAGCTCTCCGGGACTAGCCCCTAGGGATGAGCAGTTCTTC. The encoded protein is CASSSPGLAPRDEQFF.

The chain links TRBV12-3 or TRBV12-4 to TRBJ2-3; possibly TRBD2 for D (6 bases). This CDR3 is 14 amino acids long. Trimming left V 6 bases short and J 2 bases short, with 12 bases between. The CDR3: CASRTGTYTDTQYF. The CDR3 nucleotides read TGTGCCAGCAGAACCGGGACTTACACAGATACGCAGTATTTT.